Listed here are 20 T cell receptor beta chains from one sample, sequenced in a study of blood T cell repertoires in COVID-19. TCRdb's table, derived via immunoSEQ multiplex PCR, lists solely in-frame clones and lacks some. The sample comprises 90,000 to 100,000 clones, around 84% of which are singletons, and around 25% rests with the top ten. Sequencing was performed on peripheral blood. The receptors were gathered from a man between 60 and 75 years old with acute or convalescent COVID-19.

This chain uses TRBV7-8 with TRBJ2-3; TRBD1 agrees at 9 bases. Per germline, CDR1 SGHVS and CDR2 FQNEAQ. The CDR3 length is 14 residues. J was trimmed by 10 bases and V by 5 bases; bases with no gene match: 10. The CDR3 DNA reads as TGTGCCAGCAGCCGGACAGGGGCCAAAGTCGCGCAGTATTTT. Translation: CASSRTGAKVAQYF.

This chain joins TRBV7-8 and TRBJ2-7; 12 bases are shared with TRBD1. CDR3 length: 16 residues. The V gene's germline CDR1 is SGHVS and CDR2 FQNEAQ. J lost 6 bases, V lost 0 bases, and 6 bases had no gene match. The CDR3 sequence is CASSLAVGQGAPEQYF. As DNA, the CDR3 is TGTGCCAGCAGCTTAGCCGTGGGACAGGGGGCTCCCGAGCAGTACTTC.

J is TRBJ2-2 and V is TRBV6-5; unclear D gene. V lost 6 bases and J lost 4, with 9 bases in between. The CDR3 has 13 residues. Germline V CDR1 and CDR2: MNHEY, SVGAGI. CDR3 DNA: TGTGCCAGCAGACTCCGCGTCACCGGGGAGCTGTTTTTT. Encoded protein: CASRLRVTGELFF.

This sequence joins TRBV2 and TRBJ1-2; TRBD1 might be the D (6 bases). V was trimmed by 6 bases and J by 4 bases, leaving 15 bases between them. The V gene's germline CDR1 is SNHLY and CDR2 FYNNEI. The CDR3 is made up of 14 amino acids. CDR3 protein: CASSRTDKRYGYTF. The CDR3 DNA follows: TGTGCCAGCAGCCGGACAGACAAACGCTATGGCTACACCTTC.

In DNA form, the CDR3 reads TGCGCCAGCAGCCAAGATCAAGGGCAGGGCACTAACTATGGCTACACCTTC. Residues: CASSQDQGQGTNYGYTF. The chain carries TRBV4-1 and TRBJ1-2; D may be TRBD1 (5 bases). There are 17 residues in the CDR3. With 0 bases removed from V and 0 bases from J, the gap between germline ends came to 14 bases. In germline, CDR1 is MGHRA, CDR2 YSYEKL.

The CDR3 DNA reads as TGTGCCAGCAGCTACGGACTTATCACCGGGGAGCTGTTTTTT. Residues: CASSYGLITGELFF. The chain is built from TRBV7-9 and TRBJ2-2, with D maybe TRBD2 (5 bases). V shed 4 bases and J shed 4 bases, with 10 bases lying between them. The CDR3 sequence is 14 residues long. CDR1 is SEHNR, CDR2 FQNEAQ, per germline (reference sequence). Using reference TRBV7-9 and TRBJ2-2 for the parts outside the CDR3, the full variable domain is DTGVSQNPRHKITKRGQNVTFRCDPISEHNRLYWYRQTLGQGPEFLTYFQNEAQLEKSRLLSDRFSAERPKGSFSTLEIQRTEQGDSAMYLCASSYGLITGELFFGEGSRLTVL.

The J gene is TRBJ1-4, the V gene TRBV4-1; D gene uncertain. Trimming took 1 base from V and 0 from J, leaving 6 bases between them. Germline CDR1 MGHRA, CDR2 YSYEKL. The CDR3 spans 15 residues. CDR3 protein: CASSQARATNEKLFF. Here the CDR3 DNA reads TGCGCCAGCAGCCAAGCCCGTGCAACTAATGAAAAACTGTTTTTT.

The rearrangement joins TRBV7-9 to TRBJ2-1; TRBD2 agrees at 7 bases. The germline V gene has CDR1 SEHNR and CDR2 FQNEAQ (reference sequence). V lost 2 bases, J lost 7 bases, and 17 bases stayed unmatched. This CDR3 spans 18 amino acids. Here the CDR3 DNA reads TGTGCCAGCAGCTTACCCCTTAGGATAGCGGGCCTACGGAATGAGCAGTTCTTC. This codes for CASSLPLRIAGLRNEQFF.

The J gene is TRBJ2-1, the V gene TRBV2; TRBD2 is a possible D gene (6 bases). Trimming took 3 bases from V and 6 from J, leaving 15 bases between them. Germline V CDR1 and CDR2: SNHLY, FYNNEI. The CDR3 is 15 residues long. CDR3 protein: CASSDAGRRRNEQFF. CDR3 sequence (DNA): TGTGCCAGCAGTGACGCGGGACGGCGGCGCAATGAGCAGTTCTTC.

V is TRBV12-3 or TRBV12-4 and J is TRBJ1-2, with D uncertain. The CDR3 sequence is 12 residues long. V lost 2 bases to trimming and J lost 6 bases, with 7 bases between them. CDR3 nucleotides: TGTGCCAGCAGTTTAACGAGGGATGGCTACACCTTC. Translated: CASSLTRDGYTF.

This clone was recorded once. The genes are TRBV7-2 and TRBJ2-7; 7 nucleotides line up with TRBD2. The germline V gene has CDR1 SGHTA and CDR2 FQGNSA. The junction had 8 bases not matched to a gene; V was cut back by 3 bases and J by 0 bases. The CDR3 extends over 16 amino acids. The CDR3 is CASSLGGEKGSYEQYF. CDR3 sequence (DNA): TGTGCCAGCAGCTTGGGGGGGGAGAAGGGCTCCTACGAGCAGTACTTC.

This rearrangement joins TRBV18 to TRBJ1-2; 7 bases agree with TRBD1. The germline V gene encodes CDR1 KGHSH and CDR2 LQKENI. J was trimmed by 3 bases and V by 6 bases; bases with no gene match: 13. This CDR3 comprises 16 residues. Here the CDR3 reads CASSPDIPGQHYGYTF. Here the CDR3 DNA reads TGTGCCAGCTCCCCGGATATACCGGGACAGCACTATGGCTACACCTTC.

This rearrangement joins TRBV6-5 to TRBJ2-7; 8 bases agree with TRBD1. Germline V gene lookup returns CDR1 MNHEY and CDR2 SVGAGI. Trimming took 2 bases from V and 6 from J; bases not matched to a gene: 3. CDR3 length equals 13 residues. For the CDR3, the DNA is TGTGCCAGCAGTTACGGGACAGGTGGCGAGCAGTACGTC. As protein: CASSYGTGGEQYV.

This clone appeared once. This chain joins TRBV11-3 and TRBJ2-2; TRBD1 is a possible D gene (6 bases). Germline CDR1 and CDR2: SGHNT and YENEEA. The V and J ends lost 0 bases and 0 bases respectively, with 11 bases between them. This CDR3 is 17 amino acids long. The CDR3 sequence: CASSLDWTDANTGELFF. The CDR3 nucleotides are TGTGCCAGCAGCTTAGATTGGACAGATGCGAACACCGGGGAGCTGTTTTTT.

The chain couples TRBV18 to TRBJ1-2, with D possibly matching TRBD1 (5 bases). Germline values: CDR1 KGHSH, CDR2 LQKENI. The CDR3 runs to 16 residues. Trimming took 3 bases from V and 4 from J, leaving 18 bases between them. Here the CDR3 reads CASSPGFQGGGYGYTF. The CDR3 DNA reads TGTGCCAGCTCACCGGGGTTCCAGGGAGGCGGCTATGGCTACACCTTC.

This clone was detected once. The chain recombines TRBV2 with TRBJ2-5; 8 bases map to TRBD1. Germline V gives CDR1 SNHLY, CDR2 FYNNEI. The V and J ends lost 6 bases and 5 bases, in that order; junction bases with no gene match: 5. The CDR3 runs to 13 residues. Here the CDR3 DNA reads TGTGCCAGCAGGACAGGGGTTGTCGAGACCCAGTACTTC. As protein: CASRTGVVETQYF.

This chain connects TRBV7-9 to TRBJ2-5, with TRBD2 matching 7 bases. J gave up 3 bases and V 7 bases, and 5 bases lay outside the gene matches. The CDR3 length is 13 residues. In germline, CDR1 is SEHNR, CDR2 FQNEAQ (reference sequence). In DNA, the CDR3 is TGTGCCAGCAACACCGGGGGGAAAGAGACCCAGTACTTC. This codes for CASNTGGKETQYF.

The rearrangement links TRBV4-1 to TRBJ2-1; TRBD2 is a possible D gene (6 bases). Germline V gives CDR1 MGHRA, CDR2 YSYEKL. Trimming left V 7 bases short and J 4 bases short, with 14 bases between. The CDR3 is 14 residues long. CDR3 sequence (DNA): TGCGCCAGCAACCGGGGTCTAGCGTACAATGAGCAGTTCTTC. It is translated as CASNRGLAYNEQFF.

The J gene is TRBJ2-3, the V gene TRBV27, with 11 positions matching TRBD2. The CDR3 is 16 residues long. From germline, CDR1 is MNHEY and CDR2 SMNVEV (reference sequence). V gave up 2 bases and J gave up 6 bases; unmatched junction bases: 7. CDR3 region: CASSLVAGGPRDTQYF. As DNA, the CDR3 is TGTGCCAGCAGTTTAGTAGCGGGGGGGCCGCGGGATACGCAGTATTTT.

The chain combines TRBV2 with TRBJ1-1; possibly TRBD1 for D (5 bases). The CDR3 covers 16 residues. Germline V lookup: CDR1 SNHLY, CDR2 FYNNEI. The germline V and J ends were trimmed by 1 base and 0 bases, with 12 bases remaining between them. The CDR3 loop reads CASSEGQQPVNTEAFF. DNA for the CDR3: TGTGCCAGCAGTGAAGGACAGCAACCTGTGAACACTGAAGCTTTCTTT.